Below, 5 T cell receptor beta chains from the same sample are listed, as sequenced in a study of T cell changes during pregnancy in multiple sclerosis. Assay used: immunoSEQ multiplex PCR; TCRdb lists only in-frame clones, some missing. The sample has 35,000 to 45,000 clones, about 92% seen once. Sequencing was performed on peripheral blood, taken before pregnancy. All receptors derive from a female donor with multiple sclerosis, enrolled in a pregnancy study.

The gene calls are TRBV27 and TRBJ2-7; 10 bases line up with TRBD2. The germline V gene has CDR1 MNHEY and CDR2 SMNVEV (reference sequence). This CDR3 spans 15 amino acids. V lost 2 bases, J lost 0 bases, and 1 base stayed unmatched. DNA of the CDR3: TGTGCCAGCAGTTTAACTAGCGGGGCCTCCTACGAGCAGTACTTC. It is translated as CASSLTSGASYEQYF.

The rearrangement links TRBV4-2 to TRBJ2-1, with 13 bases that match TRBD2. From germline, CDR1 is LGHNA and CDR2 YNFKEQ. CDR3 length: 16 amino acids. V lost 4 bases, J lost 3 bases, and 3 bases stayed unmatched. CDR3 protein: CASSPLAGGDYNEQFF. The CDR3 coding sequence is TGTGCCAGCAGCCCACTAGCGGGAGGGGACTACAATGAGCAGTTCTTC.

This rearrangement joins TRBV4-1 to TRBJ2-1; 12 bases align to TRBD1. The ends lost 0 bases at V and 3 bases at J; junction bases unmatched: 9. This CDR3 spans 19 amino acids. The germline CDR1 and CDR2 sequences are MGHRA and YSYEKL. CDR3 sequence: CASSQEGQGASGSYNEQFF. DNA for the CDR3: TGCGCCAGCAGCCAAGAGGGACAGGGGGCTAGCGGGAGCTACAATGAGCAGTTCTTC.

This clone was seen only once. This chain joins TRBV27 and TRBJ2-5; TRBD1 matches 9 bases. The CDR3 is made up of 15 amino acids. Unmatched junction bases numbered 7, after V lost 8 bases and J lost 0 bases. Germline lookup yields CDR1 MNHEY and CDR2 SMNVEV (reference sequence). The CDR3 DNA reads TGTGCCAGCCGGAGGGGGACAGGGCACCAAGAGACCCAGTACTTC. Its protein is CASRRGTGHQETQYF.

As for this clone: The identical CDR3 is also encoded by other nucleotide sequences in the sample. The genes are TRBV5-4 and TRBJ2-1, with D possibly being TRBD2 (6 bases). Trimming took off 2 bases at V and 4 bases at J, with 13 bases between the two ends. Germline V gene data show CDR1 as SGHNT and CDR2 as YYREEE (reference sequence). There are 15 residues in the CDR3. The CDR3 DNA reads TGTGCCAGCAGCTTTAGCGGAGGGAGTTACAATGAGCAGTTCTTC. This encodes CASSFSGGSYNEQFF. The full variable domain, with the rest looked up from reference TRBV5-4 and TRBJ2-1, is ETGVTQSPTHLIKTRGQQVTLRCSSQSGHNTVSWYQQALGQGPQFIFQYYREEENGRGNFPPRFSGLQFPNYSSELNVNALELDDSALYLCASSFSGGSYNEQFFGPGTRLTVL.